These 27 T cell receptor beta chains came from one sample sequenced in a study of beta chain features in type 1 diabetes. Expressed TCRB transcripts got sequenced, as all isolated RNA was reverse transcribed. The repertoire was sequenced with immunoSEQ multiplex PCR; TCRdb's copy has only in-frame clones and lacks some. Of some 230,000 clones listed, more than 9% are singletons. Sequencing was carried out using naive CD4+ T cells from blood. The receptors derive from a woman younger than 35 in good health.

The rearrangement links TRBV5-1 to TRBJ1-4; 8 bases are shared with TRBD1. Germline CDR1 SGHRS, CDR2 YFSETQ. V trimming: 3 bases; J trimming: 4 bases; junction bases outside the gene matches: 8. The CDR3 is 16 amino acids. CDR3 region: CASSSSQGAFNEKLFF. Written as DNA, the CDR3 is TGCGCCAGCAGCTCGTCCCAGGGGGCCTTTAATGAAAAACTGTTTTTT.

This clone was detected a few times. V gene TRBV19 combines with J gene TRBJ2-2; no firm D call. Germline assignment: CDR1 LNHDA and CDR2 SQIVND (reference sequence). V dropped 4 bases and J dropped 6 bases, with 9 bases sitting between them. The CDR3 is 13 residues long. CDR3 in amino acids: CASSTPVAGELFF. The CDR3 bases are TGTGCCAGTAGTACCCCGGTAGCCGGGGAGCTGTTTTTT.

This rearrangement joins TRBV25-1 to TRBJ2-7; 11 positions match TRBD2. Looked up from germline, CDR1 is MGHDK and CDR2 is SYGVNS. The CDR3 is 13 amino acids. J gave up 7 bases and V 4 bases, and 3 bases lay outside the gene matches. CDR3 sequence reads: CASSGLAGFEQYF. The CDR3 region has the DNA TGTGCCAGCAGTGGACTAGCGGGATTTGAGCAGTACTTC.

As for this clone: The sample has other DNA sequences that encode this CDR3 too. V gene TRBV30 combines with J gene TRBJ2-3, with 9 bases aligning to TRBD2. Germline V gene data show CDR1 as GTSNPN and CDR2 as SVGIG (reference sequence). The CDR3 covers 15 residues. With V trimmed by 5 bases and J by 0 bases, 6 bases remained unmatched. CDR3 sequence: CAWPTSGDSTDTQYF. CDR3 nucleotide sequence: TGTGCCTGGCCGACTAGCGGAGATAGCACAGATACGCAGTATTTT. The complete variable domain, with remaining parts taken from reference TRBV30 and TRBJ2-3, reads SQTIHQWPATLVQPVGSPLSLECTVEGTSNPNLYWYRQAAGRGLQLLFYSVGIGQISSEVPQNLSASRPQDRQFILSSKKLLLSDSGFYLCAWPTSGDSTDTQYFGPGTRLTVL.

CDR3 coding DNA: TGCGCCAGCAGCGATACAGGGGAGGCCTATGGCTACACCTTC. Translation gives CASSDTGEAYGYTF. The chain employs TRBV5-1 and TRBJ1-2, with 7 positions matching TRBD1. The CDR3 is made up of 14 amino acids. Germline CDR1 reads SGHRS; CDR2 reads YFSETQ. V trimming: 4 bases; J trimming: 4 bases; junction bases outside the gene matches: 7.

The CDR3, as DNA: TGTGCCAGCAGCCCTCCCCCGCGACTTAACACCGGGGAGCTGTTTTTT. Encoded protein: CASSPPPRLNTGELFF. This rearrangement joins TRBV4-2 to TRBJ2-2, with unresolved D. The CDR3 is 16 residues long. Looked up from germline, CDR1 is LGHNA and CDR2 is YNFKEQ. V was pared by 4 bases and J by 2 bases, with 14 bases between.

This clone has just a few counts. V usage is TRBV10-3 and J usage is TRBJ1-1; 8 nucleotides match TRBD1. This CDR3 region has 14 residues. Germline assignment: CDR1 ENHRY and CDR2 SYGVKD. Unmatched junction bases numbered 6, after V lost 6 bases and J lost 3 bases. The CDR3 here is CAIRGTGRYTEAFF. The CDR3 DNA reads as TGTGCCATCAGGGGGACAGGCAGATACACTGAAGCTTTCTTT.

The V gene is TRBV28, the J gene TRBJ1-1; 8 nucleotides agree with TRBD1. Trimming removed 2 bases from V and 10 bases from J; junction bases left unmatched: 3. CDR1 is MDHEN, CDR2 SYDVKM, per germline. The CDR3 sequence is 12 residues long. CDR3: CASSLPTGGAFF. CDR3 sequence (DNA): TGTGCCAGCAGTTTACCCACAGGGGGAGCTTTCTTT.

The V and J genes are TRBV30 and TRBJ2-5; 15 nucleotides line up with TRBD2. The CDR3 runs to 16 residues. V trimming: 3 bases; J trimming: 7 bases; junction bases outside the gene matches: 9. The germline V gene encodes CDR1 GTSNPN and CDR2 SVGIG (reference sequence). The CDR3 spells CAWSSGRTSGRGTQYF. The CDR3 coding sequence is TGTGCCTGGAGCTCCGGGAGGACTAGCGGGAGGGGGACCCAGTACTTC.

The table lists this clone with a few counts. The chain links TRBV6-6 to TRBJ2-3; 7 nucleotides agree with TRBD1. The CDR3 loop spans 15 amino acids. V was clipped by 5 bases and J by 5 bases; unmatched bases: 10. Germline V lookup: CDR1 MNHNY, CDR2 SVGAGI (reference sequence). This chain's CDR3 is CASSPRDSRGDTQYF. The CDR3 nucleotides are TGTGCCAGCAGTCCCCGGGACAGCCGAGGAGATACGCAGTATTTT.

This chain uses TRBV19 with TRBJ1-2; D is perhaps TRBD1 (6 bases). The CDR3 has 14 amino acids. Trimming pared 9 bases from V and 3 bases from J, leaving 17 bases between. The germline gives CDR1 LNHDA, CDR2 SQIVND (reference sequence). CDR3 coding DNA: TGTGCCAGCGCCCAACAGGGTTATCACTATGGCTACACCTTC. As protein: CASAQQGYHYGYTF. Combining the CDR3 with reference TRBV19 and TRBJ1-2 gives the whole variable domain DGGITQSPKYLFRKEGQNVTLSCEQNLNHDAMYWYRQDPGQGLRLIYYSQIVNDFQKGDIAEGYSVSREKKESFPLTVTSAQKNPTAFYLCASAQQGYHYGYTFGSGTRLTVV.

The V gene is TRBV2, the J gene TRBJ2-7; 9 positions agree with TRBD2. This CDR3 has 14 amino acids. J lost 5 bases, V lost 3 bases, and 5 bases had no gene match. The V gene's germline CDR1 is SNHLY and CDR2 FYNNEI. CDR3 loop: CASSEAGGPDEQYF. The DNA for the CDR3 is TGTGCCAGCAGTGAGGCGGGAGGGCCTGACGAGCAGTACTTC.

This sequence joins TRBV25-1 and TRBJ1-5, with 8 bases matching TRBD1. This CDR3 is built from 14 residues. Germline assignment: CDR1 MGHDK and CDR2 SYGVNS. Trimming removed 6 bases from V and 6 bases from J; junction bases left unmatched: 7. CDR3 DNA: TGTGCCAGCAGCCCGACAGGGGTTAGTCAGCCCCAGCATTTT. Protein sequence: CASSPTGVSQPQHF.

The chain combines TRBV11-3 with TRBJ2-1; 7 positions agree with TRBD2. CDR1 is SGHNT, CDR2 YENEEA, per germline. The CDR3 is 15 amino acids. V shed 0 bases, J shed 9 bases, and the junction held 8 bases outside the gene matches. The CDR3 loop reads CASSLEGGSSGEQFF. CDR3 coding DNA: TGTGCCAGCAGCTTAGAGGGCGGGAGTTCGGGTGAGCAGTTCTTC. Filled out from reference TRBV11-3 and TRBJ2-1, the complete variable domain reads EAGVVQSPRYKIIEKKQPVAFWCNPISGHNTLYWYLQNLGQGPELLIRYENEEAVDDSQLPKDRFSAERLKGVDSTLKIQPAELGDSAVYLCASSLEGGSSGEQFFGPGTRLTVL.

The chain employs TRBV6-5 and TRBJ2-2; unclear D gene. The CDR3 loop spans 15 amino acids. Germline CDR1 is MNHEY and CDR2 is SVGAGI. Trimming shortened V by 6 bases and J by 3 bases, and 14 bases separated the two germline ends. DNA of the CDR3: TGTGCCAGCAGCCTTGGTACCCCGGACACCGGGGAGCTGTTTTTT. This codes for CASSLGTPDTGELFF.

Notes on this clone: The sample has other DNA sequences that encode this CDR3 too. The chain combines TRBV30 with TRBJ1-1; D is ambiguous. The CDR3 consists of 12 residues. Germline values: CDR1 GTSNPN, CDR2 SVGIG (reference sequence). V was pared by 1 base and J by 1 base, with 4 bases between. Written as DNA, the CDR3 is TGTGCCTGGAGTGCAGGGAACACTGAAGCTTTCTTT. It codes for CAWSAGNTEAFF.

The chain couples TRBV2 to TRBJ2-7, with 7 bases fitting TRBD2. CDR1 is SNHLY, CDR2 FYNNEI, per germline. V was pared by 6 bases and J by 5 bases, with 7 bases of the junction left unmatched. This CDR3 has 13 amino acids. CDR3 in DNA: TGTGCCAGCAGGGGCGGGAGTCGAAACGAGCAGTACTTC. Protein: CASRGGSRNEQYF. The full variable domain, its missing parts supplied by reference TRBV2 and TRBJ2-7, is EPEVTQTPSHQVTQMGQEVILRCVPISNHLYFYWYRQILGQKVEFLVSFYNNEISEKSEIFDDQFSVERPDGSNFTLKIRSTKLEDSAMYFCASRGGSRNEQYFGPGTRLTVT.

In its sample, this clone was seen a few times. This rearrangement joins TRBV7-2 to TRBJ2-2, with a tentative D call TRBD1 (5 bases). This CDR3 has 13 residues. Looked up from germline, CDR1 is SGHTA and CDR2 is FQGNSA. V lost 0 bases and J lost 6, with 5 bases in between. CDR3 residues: CASSLAGAGELFF. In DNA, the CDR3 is TGTGCCAGCAGCTTAGCAGGGGCCGGGGAGCTGTTTTTT.

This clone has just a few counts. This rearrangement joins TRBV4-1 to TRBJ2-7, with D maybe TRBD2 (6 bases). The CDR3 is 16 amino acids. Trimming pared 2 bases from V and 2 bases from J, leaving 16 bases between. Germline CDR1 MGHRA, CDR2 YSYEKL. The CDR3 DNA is TGCGCCAGCAGCCAATCGCTCTCCGCGGGGACCTACGAGCAGTACTTC. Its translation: CASSQSLSAGTYEQYF.

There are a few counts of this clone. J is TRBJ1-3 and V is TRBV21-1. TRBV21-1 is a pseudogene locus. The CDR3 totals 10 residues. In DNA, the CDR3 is TGTGCCAGCGGTCTATACCCCATATATTTT. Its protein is CASGLYPIYF.

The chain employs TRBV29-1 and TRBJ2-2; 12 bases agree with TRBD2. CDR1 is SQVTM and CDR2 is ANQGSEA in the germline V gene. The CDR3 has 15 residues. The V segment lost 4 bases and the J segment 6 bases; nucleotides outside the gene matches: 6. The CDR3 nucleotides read TGCAGCGTTGGCCCTAGCGGGAGGGTGGCCGGGGAGCTGTTTTTT. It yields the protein CSVGPSGRVAGELFF.

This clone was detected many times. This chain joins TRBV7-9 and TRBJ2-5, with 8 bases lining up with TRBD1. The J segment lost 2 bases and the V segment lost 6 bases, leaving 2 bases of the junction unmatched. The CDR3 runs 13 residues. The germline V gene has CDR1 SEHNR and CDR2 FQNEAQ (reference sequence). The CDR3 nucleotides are TGTGCCAGCAGGGACAGGGTTCAAGAGACCCAGTACTTC. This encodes CASRDRVQETQYF.

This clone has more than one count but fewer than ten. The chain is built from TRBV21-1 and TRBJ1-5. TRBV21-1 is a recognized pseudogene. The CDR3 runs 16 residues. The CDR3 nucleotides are TGTGCCAGCAGCGGGAGGGACGACTCAAGGAATCAGCCCCAGCATTTT. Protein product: CASSGRDDSRNQPQHF.

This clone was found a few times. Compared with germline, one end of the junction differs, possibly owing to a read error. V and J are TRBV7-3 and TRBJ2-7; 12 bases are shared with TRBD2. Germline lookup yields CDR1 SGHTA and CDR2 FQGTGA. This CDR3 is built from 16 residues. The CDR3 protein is CASSVTGTSGSYEQYF. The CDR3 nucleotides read TGTGCCAGCAGCGTAACCGGGACTAGCGGGTCCTACGAGCAGTACTTC.

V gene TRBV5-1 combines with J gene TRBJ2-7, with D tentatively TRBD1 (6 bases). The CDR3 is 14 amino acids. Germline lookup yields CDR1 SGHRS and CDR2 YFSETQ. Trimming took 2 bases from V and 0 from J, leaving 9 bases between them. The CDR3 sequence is CASSFTGSSYEQYF. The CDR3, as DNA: TGCGCCAGCAGCTTTACAGGGAGCTCCTACGAGCAGTACTTC.

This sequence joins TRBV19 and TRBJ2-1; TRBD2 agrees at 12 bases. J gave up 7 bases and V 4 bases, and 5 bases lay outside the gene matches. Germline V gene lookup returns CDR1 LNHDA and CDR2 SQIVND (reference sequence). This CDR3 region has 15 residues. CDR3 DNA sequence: TGTGCCAGTAGTAGTCTAGCGGGAGGGGAGAATGAGCAGTTCTTC. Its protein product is CASSSLAGGENEQFF.

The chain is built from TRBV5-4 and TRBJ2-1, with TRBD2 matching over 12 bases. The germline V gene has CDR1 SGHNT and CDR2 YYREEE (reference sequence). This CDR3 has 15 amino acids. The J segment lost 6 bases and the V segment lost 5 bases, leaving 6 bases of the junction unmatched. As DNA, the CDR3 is TGTGCCAGCAGTTCTAGCGGGAGGGTCGGCAATGAGCAGTTCTTC. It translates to CASSSSGRVGNEQFF.